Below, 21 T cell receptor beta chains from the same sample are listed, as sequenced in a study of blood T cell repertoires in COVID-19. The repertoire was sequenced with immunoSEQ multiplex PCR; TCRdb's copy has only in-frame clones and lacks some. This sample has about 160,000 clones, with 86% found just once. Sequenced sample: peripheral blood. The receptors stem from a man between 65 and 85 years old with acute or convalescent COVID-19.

The CDR3 sequence: CASSISGRARSEQFF. In nucleotides, the CDR3 is TGCGCCAGCAGCATCAGCGGGAGGGCCCGAAGTGAGCAGTTCTTC. The J gene is TRBJ2-1, the V gene TRBV5-1; 10 nucleotides agree with TRBD2. The V and J ends lost 4 bases and 9 bases, in that order; junction bases with no gene match: 10. CDR1 SGHRS and CDR2 YFSETQ come from the germline V gene. This CDR3 spans 15 amino acids.

The CDR3 DNA follows: TGCGCCAGCAGCCAAGGTACTAGCGTGAACACCGGGGAGCTGTTTTTT. It specifies CASSQGTSVNTGELFF. The chain uses TRBV4-3 and TRBJ2-2, with 7 bases fitting TRBD2. Per germline, CDR1 LGHNA and CDR2 YSLEER. The V gene end was trimmed by 1 base and the J gene end by 1 base; junction bases not matched to a gene: 3. The length of the CDR3 is 16 residues.

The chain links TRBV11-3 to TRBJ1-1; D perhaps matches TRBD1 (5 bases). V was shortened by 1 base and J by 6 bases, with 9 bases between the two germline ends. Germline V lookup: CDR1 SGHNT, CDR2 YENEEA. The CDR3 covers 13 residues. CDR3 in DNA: TGTGCCAGCAGCTTAGCTCGGGACTCTGAAGCTTTCTTT. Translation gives CASSLARDSEAFF.

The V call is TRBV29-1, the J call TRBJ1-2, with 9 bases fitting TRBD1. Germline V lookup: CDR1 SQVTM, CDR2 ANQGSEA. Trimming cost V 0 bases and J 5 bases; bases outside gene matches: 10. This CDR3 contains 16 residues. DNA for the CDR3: TGCAGCGTTGAAGAGGGGGCGACAGGGGGGAGGTATGGCTACACCTTC. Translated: CSVEEGATGGRYGYTF.

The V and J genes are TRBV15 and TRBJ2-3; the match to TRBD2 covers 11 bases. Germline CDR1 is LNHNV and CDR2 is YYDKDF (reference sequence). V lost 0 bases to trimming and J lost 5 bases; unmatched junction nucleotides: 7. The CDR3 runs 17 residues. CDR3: CATSRELTSGTLDTQYF. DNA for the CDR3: TGTGCCACCAGCAGAGAGTTGACTAGCGGGACTTTAGATACGCAGTATTTT.

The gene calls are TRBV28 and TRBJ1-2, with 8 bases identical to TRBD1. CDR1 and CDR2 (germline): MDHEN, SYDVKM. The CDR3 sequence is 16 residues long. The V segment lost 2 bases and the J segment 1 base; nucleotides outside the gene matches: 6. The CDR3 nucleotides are TGTGCCAGCAGTTTACAGGGGGCCCCATTTAACTATGGCTACACCTTC. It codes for CASSLQGAPFNYGYTF.

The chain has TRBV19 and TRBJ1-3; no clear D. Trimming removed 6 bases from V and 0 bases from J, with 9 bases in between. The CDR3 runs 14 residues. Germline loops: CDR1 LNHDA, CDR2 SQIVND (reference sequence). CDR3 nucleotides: TGTGCCAGTAGGTTACAACGCTCTGGAAACACCATATATTTT. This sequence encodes CASRLQRSGNTIYF.

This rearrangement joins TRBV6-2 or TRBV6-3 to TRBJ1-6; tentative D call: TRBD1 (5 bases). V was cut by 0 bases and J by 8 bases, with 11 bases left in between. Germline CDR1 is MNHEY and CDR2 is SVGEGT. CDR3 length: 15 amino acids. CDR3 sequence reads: CASSYSAGMDSPLHF. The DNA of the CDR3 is TGTGCCAGCAGTTACTCGGCAGGGATGGATTCACCCCTCCACTTT.

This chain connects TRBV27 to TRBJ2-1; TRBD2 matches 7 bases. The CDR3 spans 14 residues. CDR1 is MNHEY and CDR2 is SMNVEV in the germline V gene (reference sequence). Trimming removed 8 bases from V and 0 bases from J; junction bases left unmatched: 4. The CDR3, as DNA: TGTGCCAGCGGGGGGGGGAGCTCCTACAATGAGCAGTTCTTC. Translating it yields CASGGGSSYNEQFF.

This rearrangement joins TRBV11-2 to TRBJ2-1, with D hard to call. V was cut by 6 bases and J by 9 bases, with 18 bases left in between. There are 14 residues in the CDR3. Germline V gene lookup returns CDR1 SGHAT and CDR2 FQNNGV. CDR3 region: CASSARVNPGEQFF. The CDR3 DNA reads TGTGCCAGCAGTGCTCGAGTAAACCCGGGTGAGCAGTTCTTC. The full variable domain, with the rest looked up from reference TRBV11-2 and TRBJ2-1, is EAGVAQSPRYKIIEKRQSVAFWCNPISGHATLYWYQQILGQGPKLLIQFQNNGVVDDSQLPKDRFSAERLKGVDSTLKIQPAKLEDSAVYLCASSARVNPGEQFFGPGTRLTVL.

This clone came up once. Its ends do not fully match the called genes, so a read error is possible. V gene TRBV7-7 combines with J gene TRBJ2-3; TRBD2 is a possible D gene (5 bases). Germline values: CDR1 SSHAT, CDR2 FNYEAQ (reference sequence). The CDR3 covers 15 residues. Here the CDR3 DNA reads TGTGCTAGCAGCTTAGGGCCGACCGGGGCAGATACGCAGTATTTT. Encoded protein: CASSLGPTGADTQYF.

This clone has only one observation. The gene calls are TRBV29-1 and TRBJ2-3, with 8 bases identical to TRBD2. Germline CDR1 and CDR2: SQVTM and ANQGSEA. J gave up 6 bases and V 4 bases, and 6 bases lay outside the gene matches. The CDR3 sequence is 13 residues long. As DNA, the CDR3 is TGCAGCGTTGCCGCTAGCGGGCGGGATACGCAGTATTTT. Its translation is CSVAASGRDTQYF.

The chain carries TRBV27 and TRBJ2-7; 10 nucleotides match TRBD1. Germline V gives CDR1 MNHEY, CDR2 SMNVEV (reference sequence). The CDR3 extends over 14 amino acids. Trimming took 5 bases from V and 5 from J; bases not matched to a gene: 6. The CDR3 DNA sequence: TGTGCCAGCAGTAGGGACAGGGGTCGGAACGAGCAGTACTTC. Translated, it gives CASSRDRGRNEQYF.

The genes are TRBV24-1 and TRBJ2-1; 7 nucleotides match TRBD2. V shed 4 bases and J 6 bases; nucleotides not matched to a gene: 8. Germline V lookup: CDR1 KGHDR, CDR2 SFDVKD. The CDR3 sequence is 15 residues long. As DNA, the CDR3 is TGTGCCACCAGTGAACCCGGACTAGGTCCCAATGAGCAGTTCTTC. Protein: CATSEPGLGPNEQFF.

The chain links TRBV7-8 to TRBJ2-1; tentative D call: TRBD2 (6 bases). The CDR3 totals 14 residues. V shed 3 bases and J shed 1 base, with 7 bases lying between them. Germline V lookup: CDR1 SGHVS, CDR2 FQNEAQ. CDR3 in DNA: TGTGCCAGCAGCTTCGGGACTTCCTACAATGAGCAGTTCTTC. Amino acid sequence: CASSFGTSYNEQFF.

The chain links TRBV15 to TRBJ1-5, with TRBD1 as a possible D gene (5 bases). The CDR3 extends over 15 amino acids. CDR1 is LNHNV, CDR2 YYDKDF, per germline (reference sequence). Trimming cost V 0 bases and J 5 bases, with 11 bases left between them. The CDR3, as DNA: TGTGCCACCAGCAGAGACAGGGTATTTGATCAGCCCCAGCATTTT. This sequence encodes CATSRDRVFDQPQHF. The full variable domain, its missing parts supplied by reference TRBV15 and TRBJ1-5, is DAMVIQNPRYQVTQFGKPVTLSCSQTLNHNVMYWYQQKSSQAPKLLFHYYDKDFNNEADTPDNFQSRRPNTSFCFLDIRSPGLGDTAMYLCATSRDRVFDQPQHFGDGTRLSIL.

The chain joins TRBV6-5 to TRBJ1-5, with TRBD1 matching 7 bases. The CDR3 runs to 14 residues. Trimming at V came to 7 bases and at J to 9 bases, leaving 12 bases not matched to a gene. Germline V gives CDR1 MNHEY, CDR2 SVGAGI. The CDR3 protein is CASTQGQVLAPQHF. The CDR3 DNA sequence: TGTGCCAGCACACAAGGACAGGTACTAGCGCCCCAGCATTTT.

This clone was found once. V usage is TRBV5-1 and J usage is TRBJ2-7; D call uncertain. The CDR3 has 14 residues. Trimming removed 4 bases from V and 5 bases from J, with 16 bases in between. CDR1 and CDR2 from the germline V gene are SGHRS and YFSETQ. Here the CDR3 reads CASSPRVAGDEQYF. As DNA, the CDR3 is TGCGCCAGCAGCCCACGGGTGGCCGGCGACGAGCAGTACTTC.

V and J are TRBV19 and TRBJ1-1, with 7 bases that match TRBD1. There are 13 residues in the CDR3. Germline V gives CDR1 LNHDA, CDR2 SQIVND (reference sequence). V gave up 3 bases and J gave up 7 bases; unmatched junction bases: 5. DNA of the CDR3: TGTGCCAGTAGTATTACAGGGGAAAGTGAAGCTTTCTTT. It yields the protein CASSITGESEAFF. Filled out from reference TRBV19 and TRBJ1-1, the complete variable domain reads DGGITQSPKYLFRKEGQNVTLSCEQNLNHDAMYWYRQDPGQGLRLIYYSQIVNDFQKGDIAEGYSVSREKKESFPLTVTSAQKNPTAFYLCASSITGESEAFFGQGTRLTVV.

The CDR3 sequence is CAIDRGQSDTQYF. The CDR3, as DNA: TGTGCCATCGACAGGGGGCAGTCAGATACGCAGTATTTT. The V call is TRBV28, the J call TRBJ2-3; 10 bases fit TRBD1. This CDR3 spans 13 amino acids. The germline gives CDR1 MDHEN, CDR2 SYDVKM. The J segment lost 4 bases and the V segment lost 10 bases, leaving 5 bases of the junction unmatched.

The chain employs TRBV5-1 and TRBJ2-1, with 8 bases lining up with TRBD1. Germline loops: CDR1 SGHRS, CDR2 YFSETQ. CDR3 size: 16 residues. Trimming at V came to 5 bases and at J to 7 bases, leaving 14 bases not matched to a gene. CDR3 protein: CASRPPQTGGRNEQFF. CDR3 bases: TGCGCCAGCAGACCCCCCCAAACAGGGGGAAGAAATGAGCAGTTCTTC.